This TCR beta chain is from a study of metastatic and nonmetastatic thyroid tumors. Under the authors' procedure: For papillary thyroid cancer, a distant-metastasis classifier was constructed from CDR3 differences observed across clinicopathological groups. TCRdb re-clonotyped the PCR reads via MiXCR. The V and J calls reflect TCRdb's pipeline rather than the authors' work. The sample holds about 40,000 clones, about 16% seen once. No treatment of any kind had been given to any patient before thyroid surgery. In its sample, this clone was seen many times. The sample has other DNA sequences that encode this CDR3 too. V was pared by 6 bases and J by 4 bases, with 24 bases between. Germline CDR1 is MDHEN and CDR2 is SYDVKM. This CDR3 region has 17 residues.

The origin of this receptor is a female donor with papillary thyroid cancer or a benign thyroid nodule (not recorded which). Some clones in this sample may be carry-over from other donors' samples. This rearrangement joins TRBV28 to TRBJ1-1; D ambiguous. The sequencing input was blood. As DNA, the CDR3 is TGTGCCAGCAGCCGCCCAATCCTCCGGGCAACCGGCACTGAAGCTTTCTTT. This encodes CASSRPILRATGTEAFF.